Below, one T cell receptor (beta chain) is given with its context. Germline loops: CDR1 SGHKS, CDR2 YYEKEE (reference sequence). The CDR3 consists of 14 residues. V lost 4 bases to trimming and J lost 0 bases, with 10 bases between them. TCRdb re-called the RT-PCR reads through MiXCR, storing one row per CDR3 protein. Seen here are just under 250,000 distinct CDR3 sequences, 9% to 15% observed once, and the top ten hold under 10%. The data belong to a study of response to subunit inactivated influenza vaccine. The material was non-naive T cells sorted from PBMCs, obtained 14 to 15 days before vaccination. The receptor's source is a man in his fifties or sixties who received an inactivated influenza vaccine. This chain joins TRBV5-5 and TRBJ1-2; tentatively, D is TRBD1 (6 bases). The chain's CDR3 is CASSVQGANYGYTF. The CDR3 DNA sequence: TGTGCCAGCAGCGTACAGGGCGCTAACTATGGCTACACCTTC.